This T cell receptor beta chain was observed in a study of response to subunit inactivated influenza vaccine listed by TCRdb under 2018. For the study in its entirety: Deep quantitative profiling of the T cell receptor repertoire was used in the study to follow responses to a trivalent subunit inactivated influenza vaccine.

Library construction relied on RT-PCR. TCRdb shows the sequencer as Illumina HiSeq 2500. TCRdb trimmed the raw reads at Q25, called clones with MiXCR and kept productive beta chains. Duplicate CDR3 protein sequences are folded into a single record with the most common DNA and genes. In this sample the table shows about 540,000 distinct CDR3 sequences, 11% to 15% of which occur a single time. The top ten hold roughly 11% of the sample. This clonotype came up a few times. This receptor's antigen is unknown. The sample holds no much larger clone one base away, and base qualities are not on file. A distance of 22 bases separates the germline ends of V and J, which lose 4 bases and 0 bases respectively. CDR1 and CDR2 were assigned from the germline V gene (reference sequence) as DFQATT and SNEGSKA. The CDR3 starts with the cysteine, ends with the phenylalanine, and has 18 residues. Only the CDR3 part of the read is kept: 54 bases, read in frame from the first base.

The investigation overall reported the following: The authors proposed that each seasonal influenza vaccination may bring in only a limited number of new T cells.

The source material was PBMCs from blood, sampled 12 days after vaccination. The chain is made from TRBV20-1 and TRBJ2-4; perhaps TRBD1 is the D gene, with 6 bases matching. This TCR derives from a man over 45 who received an inactivated influenza vaccine. Donor details come from another sample of the same person, matched by shared clones. CDR3 region: CSATLERGHQLAKNIQYF. In nucleotides, the sequence is TGCAGTGCTACACTCGAAAGGGGACACCAGCTAGCCAAAAACATTCAGTACTTC.